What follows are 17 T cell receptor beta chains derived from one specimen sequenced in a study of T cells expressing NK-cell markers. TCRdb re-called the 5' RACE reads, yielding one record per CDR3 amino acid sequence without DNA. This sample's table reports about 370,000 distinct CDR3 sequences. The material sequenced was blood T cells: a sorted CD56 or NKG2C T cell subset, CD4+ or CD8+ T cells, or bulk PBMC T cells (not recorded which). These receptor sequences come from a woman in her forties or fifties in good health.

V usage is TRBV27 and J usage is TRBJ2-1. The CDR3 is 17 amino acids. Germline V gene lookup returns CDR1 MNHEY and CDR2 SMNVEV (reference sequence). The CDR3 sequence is CASSLYPLANSYNEQFF.

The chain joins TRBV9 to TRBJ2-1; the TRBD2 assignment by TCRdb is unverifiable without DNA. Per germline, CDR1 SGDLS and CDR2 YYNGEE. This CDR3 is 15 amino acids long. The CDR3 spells CASSVGGSGRTEQFF.

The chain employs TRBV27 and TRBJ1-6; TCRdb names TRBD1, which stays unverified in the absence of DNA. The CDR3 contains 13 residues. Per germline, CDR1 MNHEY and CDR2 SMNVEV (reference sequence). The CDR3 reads CASIPQGNSPLHF.

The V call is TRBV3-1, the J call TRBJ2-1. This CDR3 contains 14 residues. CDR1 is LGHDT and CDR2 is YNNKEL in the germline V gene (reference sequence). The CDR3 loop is CASSQVSGNYEQFF.

CDR3 protein: CASSLIHTDTQYF. The gene calls are TRBV7-3 and TRBJ2-3. The CDR3 is 13 amino acids. Germline values: CDR1 SGHTA, CDR2 FQGTGA.

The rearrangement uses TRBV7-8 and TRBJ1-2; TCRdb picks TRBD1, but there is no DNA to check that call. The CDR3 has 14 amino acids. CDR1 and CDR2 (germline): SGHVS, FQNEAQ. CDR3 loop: CASSLRGSLYGYTF.

The CDR3 sequence is CSVAGTGGSETQYF. The chain employs TRBV29-1 and TRBJ2-5; without DNA, the TCRdb call of TRBD1 cannot be checked. The CDR3 is 14 residues long. The V gene's germline CDR1 is SQVTM and CDR2 ANQGSEA.

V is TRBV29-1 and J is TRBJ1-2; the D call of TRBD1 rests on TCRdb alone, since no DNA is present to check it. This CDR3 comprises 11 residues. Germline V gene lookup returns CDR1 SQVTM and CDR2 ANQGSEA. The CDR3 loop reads CSVLQDYGYTF. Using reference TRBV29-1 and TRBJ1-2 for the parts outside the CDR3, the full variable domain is SAVISQKPSRDICQRGTSLTIQCQVDSQVTMMFWYRQQPGQSLTLIATANQGSEATYESGFVIDKFPISRPNLTFSTLTVSNMSPEDSSIYLCSVLQDYGYTFGSGTRLTVV.

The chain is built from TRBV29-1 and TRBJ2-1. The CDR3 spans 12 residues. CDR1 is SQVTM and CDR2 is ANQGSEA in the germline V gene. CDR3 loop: CSVESEYNEQFF.

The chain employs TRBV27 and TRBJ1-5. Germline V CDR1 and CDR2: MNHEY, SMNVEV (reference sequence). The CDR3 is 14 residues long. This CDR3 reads CASSLVGGTEPQHF.

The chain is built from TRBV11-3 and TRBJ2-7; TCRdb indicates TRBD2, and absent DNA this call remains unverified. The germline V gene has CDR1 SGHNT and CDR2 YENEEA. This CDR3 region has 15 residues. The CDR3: CASSRTSGGTYEQYF.

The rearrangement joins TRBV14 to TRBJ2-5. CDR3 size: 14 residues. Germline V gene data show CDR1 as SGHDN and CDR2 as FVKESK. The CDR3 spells CASSQVWSSGTQYF.

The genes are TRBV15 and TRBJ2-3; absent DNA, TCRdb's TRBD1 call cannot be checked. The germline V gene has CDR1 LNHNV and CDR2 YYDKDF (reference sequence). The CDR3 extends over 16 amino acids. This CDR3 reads CATSRERGGGPDTQYF. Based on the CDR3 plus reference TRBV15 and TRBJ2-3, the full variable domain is DAMVIQNPRYQVTQFGKPVTLSCSQTLNHNVMYWYQQKSSQAPKLLFHYYDKDFNNEADTPDNFQSRRPNTSFCFLDIRSPGLGDTAMYLCATSRERGGGPDTQYFGPGTRLTVL.

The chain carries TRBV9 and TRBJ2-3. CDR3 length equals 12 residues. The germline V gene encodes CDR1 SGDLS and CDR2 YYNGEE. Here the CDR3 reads CASSVGQDTQYF.

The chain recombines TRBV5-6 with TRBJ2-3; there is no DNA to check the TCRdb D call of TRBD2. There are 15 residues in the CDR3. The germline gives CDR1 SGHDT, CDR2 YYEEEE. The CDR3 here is CASKQAGGPSDTQYF.

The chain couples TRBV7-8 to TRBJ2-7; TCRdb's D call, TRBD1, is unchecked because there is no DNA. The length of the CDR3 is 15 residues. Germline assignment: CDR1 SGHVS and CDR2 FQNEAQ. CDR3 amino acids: CASSFETGPLYEQYF.

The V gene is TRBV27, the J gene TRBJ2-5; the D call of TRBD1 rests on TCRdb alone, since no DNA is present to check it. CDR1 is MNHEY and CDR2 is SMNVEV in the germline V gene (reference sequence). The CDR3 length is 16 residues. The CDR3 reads CASRRGETREQETQYF.